Below are 3 T cell receptor beta chains sequenced from a single sample in a study of blood T cell repertoires in COVID-19. Using immunoSEQ multiplex PCR, the repertoire was profiled, and TCRdb retains in-frame clones only, with some absent. In the table there are tens of thousands of clones, around four fifths of which are singletons. Material: peripheral blood. The receptors were sampled from a human donor in a cohort sampled during active COVID-19.

This chain uses TRBV2 with TRBJ2-2; D perhaps matches TRBD1 (6 bases). Germline CDR1 and CDR2: SNHLY and FYNNEI. This CDR3 is 16 amino acids long. V lost 1 base and J 2 bases, leaving 11 bases between the germline ends. The CDR3 region is CASSEDGTSNTGELFF. CDR3 DNA sequence: TGTGCCAGCAGTGAAGATGGGACAAGTAACACCGGGGAGCTGTTTTTT.

A few counts support this clone. The V and J genes are TRBV5-4 and TRBJ2-7; TRBD1 is a possible D gene (5 bases). The CDR3 loop spans 14 amino acids. Per the germline V gene, CDR1 is SGHNT and CDR2 is YYREEE (reference sequence). Deletions cut 0 bases from V and 6 bases from J, with 13 bases between. The CDR3 DNA follows: TGTGCCAGCAGCTTGGGACGGAGCCAGGGCGAGCAGTACTTC. Protein product: CASSLGRSQGEQYF.

This clone occurred a few times. The chain joins TRBV9 to TRBJ2-2; 8 nucleotides agree with TRBD2. Germline V lookup: CDR1 SGDLS, CDR2 YYNGEE. This CDR3 has 18 amino acids. The J segment lost 5 bases and the V segment lost 4 bases, leaving 16 bases of the junction unmatched. CDR3 protein: CASSRRDMGGGRTGELFF. The CDR3 DNA reads as TGTGCCAGCAGCCGCCGGGACATGGGCGGGGGGAGGACCGGGGAGCTGTTTTTT.